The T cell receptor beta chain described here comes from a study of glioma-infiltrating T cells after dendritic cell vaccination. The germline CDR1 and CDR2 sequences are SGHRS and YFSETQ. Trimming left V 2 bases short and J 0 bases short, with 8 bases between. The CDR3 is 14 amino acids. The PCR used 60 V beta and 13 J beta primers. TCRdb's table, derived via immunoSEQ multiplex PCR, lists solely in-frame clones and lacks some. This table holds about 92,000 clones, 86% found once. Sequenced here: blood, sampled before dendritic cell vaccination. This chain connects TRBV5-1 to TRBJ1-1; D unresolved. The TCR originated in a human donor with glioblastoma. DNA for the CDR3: TGCGCCAGCAGCTTTTATAGCATGAACACTGAAGCTTTCTTT. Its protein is CASSFYSMNTEAFF. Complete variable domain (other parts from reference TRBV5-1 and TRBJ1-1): KAGVTQTPRYLIKTRGQQVTLSCSPISGHRSVSWYQQTPGQGLQFLFEYFSETQRNKGNFPGRFSGRQFSNSRSEMNVSTLELGDSALYLCASSFYSMNTEAFFGQGTRLTVV.